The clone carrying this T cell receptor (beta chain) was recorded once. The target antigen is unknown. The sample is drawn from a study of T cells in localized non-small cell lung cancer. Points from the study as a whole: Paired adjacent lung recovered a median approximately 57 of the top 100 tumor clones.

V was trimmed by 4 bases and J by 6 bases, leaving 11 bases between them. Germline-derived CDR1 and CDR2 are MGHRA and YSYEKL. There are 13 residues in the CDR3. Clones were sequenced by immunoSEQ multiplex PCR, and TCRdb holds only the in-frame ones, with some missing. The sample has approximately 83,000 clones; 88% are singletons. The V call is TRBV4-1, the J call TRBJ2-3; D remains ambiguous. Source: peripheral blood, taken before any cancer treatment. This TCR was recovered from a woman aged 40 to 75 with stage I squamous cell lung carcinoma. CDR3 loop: CASSRELKDTQYF. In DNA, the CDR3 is TGCGCCAGCAGCCGAGAACTAAAGGATACGCAGTATTTT.